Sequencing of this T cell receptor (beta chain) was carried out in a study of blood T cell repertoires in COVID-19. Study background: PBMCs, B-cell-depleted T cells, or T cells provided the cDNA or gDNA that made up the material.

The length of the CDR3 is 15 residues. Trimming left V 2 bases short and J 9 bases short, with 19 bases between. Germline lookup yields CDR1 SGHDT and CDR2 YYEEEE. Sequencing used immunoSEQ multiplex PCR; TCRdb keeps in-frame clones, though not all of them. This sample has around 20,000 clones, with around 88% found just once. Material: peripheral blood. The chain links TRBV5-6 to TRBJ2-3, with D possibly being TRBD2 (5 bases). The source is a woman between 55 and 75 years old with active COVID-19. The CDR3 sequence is CASSFRTRNGGTQYF. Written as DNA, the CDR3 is TGTGCCAGCAGCTTCCGGACTCGGAACGGCGGGACGCAGTATTTT.